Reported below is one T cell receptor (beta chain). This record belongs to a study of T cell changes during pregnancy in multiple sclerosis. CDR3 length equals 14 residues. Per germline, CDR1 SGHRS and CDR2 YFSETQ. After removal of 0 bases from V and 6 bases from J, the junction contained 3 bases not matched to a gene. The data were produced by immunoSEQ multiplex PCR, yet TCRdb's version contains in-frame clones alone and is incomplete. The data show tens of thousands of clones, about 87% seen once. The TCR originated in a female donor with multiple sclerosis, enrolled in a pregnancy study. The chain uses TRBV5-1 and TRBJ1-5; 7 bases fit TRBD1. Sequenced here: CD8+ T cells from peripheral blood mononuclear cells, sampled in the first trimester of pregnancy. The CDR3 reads CASSLEGGIQPQHF. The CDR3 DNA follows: TGCGCCAGCAGCTTGGAAGGGGGCATTCAGCCCCAGCATTTT. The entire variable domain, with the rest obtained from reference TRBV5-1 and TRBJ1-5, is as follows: KAGVTQTPRYLIKTRGQQVTLSCSPISGHRSVSWYQQTPGQGLQFLFEYFSETQRNKGNFPGRFSGRQFSNSRSEMNVSTLELGDSALYLCASSLEGGIQPQHFGDGTRLSIL.